Below are 21 T cell receptor beta chains sequenced from a single sample in a study of shared clonotypes between healthy human individuals. The table came from immunoSEQ multiplex PCR; TCRdb's copy has only in-frame clones and leaves some out. The sample yields 1.4 million or so clones, roughly 98.5% seen once. Sample: naive CD4+ T cells sorted from blood. Described subset: CD45RA+ positively selected. All receptors come from a man aged 25-45 years in good health.

V usage is TRBV27 and J usage is TRBJ2-7; TRBD1 matches at 7 bases. Germline lookup yields CDR1 MNHEY and CDR2 SMNVEV (reference sequence). The trim removed 1 base at V and 3 bases at J, leaving 3 bases unmatched. The CDR3 runs to 14 residues. CDR3 nucleotide sequence: TGTGCCAGCAGTTTATTAGGGACAGACTACGAGCAGTACTTC. It translates to CASSLLGTDYEQYF.

The rearrangement uses TRBV27 and TRBJ1-2; D gene uncertain. Per the germline V gene, CDR1 is MNHEY and CDR2 is SMNVEV (reference sequence). Trimming removed 7 bases at V and 2 bases at J, with 8 bases between. The CDR3 covers 12 residues. The CDR3 bases are TGTGCCAGCACCCGTGGCAACTATGGCTACACCTTC. Its protein product is CASTRGNYGYTF.

This clone was observed once. The same CDR3 arises from other DNA sequences in this sample as well. This rearrangement joins TRBV14 to TRBJ2-7; no clear D. The germline gives CDR1 SGHDN, CDR2 FVKESK. The CDR3 loop spans 11 amino acids. Between the trimmed V and J ends, which lost 1 base and 5 bases, there was a span of 3 bases. The CDR3 reads CASSQVHEQYF. The DNA for the CDR3 is TGTGCCAGCAGCCAAGTTCACGAGCAGTACTTC.

CDR3 region: CASSLGTDGYTF. In DNA, the CDR3 is TGTGCCAGCAGCTTAGGGACGGATGGCTACACCTTC. The J gene is TRBJ1-2, the V gene TRBV5-5, with D maybe TRBD1 (5 bases). This CDR3 has 12 residues. The germline V gene has CDR1 SGHKS and CDR2 YYEKEE (reference sequence). Trimming cost V 2 bases and J 6 bases, with 8 bases left between them.

J is TRBJ2-7 and V is TRBV5-1; D might be TRBD1 (5 bases). This CDR3 has 12 residues. From germline, CDR1 is SGHRS and CDR2 YFSETQ. The V gene lost 3 bases and the J gene lost 6 bases, with 10 bases spanning the gap. CDR3 loop: CASSYPGIEQYF. The CDR3, as DNA: TGCGCCAGCAGCTACCCAGGGATCGAGCAGTACTTC. The variable domain in full, completed from reference TRBV5-1 and TRBJ2-7, reads KAGVTQTPRYLIKTRGQQVTLSCSPISGHRSVSWYQQTPGQGLQFLFEYFSETQRNKGNFPGRFSGRQFSNSRSEMNVSTLELGDSALYLCASSYPGIEQYFGPGTRLTVT.

The rearrangement uses TRBV28 and TRBJ2-1; a possible D gene is TRBD2 (5 bases). The CDR3 consists of 13 residues. Germline CDR1 and CDR2: MDHEN and SYDVKM. V gave up 1 base and J gave up 9 bases, with 10 bases separating them. CDR3 sequence reads: CASSLLGSGEQFF. CDR3 nucleotides: TGTGCCAGCAGTTTATTGGGCAGCGGTGAGCAGTTCTTC.

V gene TRBV29-1 combines with J gene TRBJ2-7; D might be TRBD2 (5 bases). The CDR3 extends over 13 amino acids. Germline V gene data show CDR1 as SQVTM and CDR2 as ANQGSEA. Trimming removed 7 bases at V and 3 bases at J, with 16 bases between. This chain's CDR3 is CSAGGGERYEQYF. The CDR3 DNA follows: TGCAGCGCTGGAGGTGGGGAACGCTACGAGCAGTACTTC.

The rearrangement uses TRBV9 and TRBJ2-2; perhaps D is TRBD1 or TRBD2 (6 bases each). CDR3 length: 14 amino acids. Trimming took 7 bases from V and 4 from J, leaving 14 bases between them. Looked up from germline, CDR1 is SGDLS and CDR2 is YYNGEE. The CDR3 spells CASRRGRVTGELFF. Written as DNA, the CDR3 is TGTGCCAGCCGCCGGGGGCGAGTCACCGGGGAGCTGTTTTTT.

V is TRBV25-1 and J is TRBJ2-4; D not resolved. The ends were cut back, 1 base at V and 7 bases at J, with 8 bases in the middle. The CDR3 is 13 residues long. Germline CDR1 MGHDK, CDR2 SYGVNS. Here the CDR3 reads CASSESVLNIQYF. The CDR3 DNA follows: TGTGCCAGCAGTGAATCGGTCCTTAACATTCAGTACTTC.

The chain has TRBV7-9 and TRBJ2-5; the D is unclear. Per germline, CDR1 SEHNR and CDR2 FQNEAQ (reference sequence). The ends were cut back, 3 bases at V and 2 bases at J, with 10 bases in the middle. The CDR3 loop spans 14 amino acids. CDR3 protein: CASSLVGRQETQYF. The CDR3 region has the DNA TGTGCCAGCAGCTTGGTGGGAAGACAAGAGACCCAGTACTTC.

This chain connects TRBV28 to TRBJ2-7; a possible D gene is TRBD1 (6 bases). CDR1 is MDHEN, CDR2 SYDVKM, per germline. The germline V and J ends were trimmed by 4 bases and 0 bases, with 22 bases remaining between them. CDR3 length: 18 residues. This CDR3 reads CASSSRGRGLSPSYEQYF. Written as DNA, the CDR3 is TGTGCCAGCAGTTCTAGGGGCAGGGGCTTATCTCCCTCCTACGAGCAGTACTTC.

This rearrangement joins TRBV7-2 to TRBJ1-2; 10 bases agree with TRBD1. There are 17 residues in the CDR3. Germline V lookup: CDR1 SGHTA, CDR2 FQGNSA. The V and J ends lost 5 bases and 3 bases, in that order; junction bases with no gene match: 12. CDR3 coding DNA: TGTGCCAGCAGCCAAGGGACGACAGGGGGCATTTACTATGGCTACACCTTC. Translated, it gives CASSQGTTGGIYYGYTF.

Note on this clone: At the DNA level, this CDR3 is encoded by other sequences in the same sample as well. The chain employs TRBV7-9 and TRBJ2-2; possible D gene TRBD1, 5 bases. V was pared by 2 bases and J by 6 bases, with 7 bases between. Germline CDR1 SEHNR, CDR2 FQNEAQ (reference sequence). The CDR3 runs 13 residues. CDR3 DNA sequence: TGTGCCAGCAGCTTACAAGGGGCCGGGGAGCTGTTTTTT. Protein: CASSLQGAGELFF.

This clone appeared once. The chain carries TRBV7-9 and TRBJ2-7; perhaps TRBD2 as D (5 bases). V was shortened by 4 bases and J by 2 bases, with 6 bases between the two germline ends. CDR3 length: 12 residues. Germline CDR1 reads SEHNR; CDR2 reads FQNEAQ (reference sequence). The CDR3 DNA reads as TGTGCCAGCAGCTCGAGGGCCTACGAGCAGTACTTC. Translating it yields CASSSRAYEQYF.

The chain joins TRBV5-6 to TRBJ2-1; 7 bases match TRBD2. Germline CDR1 and CDR2: SGHDT and YYEEEE. V was pared by 4 bases and J by 1 base, with 11 bases of the junction left unmatched. The CDR3 consists of 17 residues. CDR3 bases: TGTGCCAGCAGCCCCCCGCGCGGGGAGGGATCCTACAATGAGCAGTTCTTC. Amino acid sequence: CASSPPRGEGSYNEQFF.

The chain links TRBV29-1 to TRBJ2-7; TRBD1 matches at 7 bases. The germline V gene has CDR1 SQVTM and CDR2 ANQGSEA. The CDR3 runs 14 residues. The V segment lost 4 bases and the J segment 7 bases; nucleotides outside the gene matches: 13. The CDR3 coding sequence is TGCAGCGTTGTTCCCCAAGACAGGGTGAGGGAGCAGTACTTC. Its translation is CSVVPQDRVREQYF.

The genes are TRBV19 and TRBJ2-7; 10 nucleotides agree with TRBD2. With 7 bases clipped from V and 0 bases from J, the junction kept 9 bases outside the gene matches. This CDR3 is 16 amino acids long. From germline, CDR1 is LNHDA and CDR2 SQIVND (reference sequence). CDR3: CASNRRAGGPSYEQYF. The CDR3 DNA reads TGTGCCAGTAATCGTAGAGCGGGAGGGCCCTCCTACGAGCAGTACTTC.

V usage is TRBV7-9 and J usage is TRBJ2-1, with 10 bases matching TRBD2. The J segment lost 3 bases and the V segment lost 1 base, leaving 6 bases of the junction unmatched. CDR3 size: 17 residues. Germline V CDR1 and CDR2: SEHNR, FQNEAQ (reference sequence). The CDR3 loop is CASSLVLLAGDYNEQFF. CDR3 nucleotide sequence: TGTGCCAGCAGCTTAGTGCTCCTAGCGGGAGACTACAATGAGCAGTTCTTC.

Notes on this clone: This specimen includes other DNA sequences encoding the same CDR3. This sequence joins TRBV7-2 and TRBJ2-5; TRBD2 might be the D (6 bases). CDR1 is SGHTA and CDR2 is FQGNSA in the germline V gene. Trimming left V 5 bases short and J 3 bases short, with 13 bases between. The CDR3 consists of 14 residues. This chain's CDR3 is CASSISGRKETQYF. The DNA for the CDR3 is TGTGCCAGCAGCATTAGCGGACGGAAAGAGACCCAGTACTTC.

The chain couples TRBV11-1 to TRBJ1-1; D is unresolved. The CDR3 spans 13 residues. The V gene's germline CDR1 is SGHAT and CDR2 FQDESV (reference sequence). The germline V and J ends were trimmed by 5 bases and 7 bases, with 14 bases remaining between them. CDR3 bases: TGTGCCAGCAGCCGTGGGAGGGATCTTGAAGCTTTCTTT. Translated: CASSRGRDLEAFF.

V usage is TRBV29-1 and J usage is TRBJ1-1; unclear D gene. Between the trimmed V and J ends, which lost 5 bases and 10 bases, there was a span of 14 bases. Germline lookup yields CDR1 SQVTM and CDR2 ANQGSEA. This CDR3 is built from 11 residues. CDR3 sequence (DNA): TGCAGCGTTCTTTTCGAGTCGGGAGCTTTCTTT. It encodes CSVLFESGAFF.